Included here is one T cell receptor beta chain sequence, with context. The data belong to a study of cytomegalovirus exposure and HLA in healthy donors. Primers included in the PCR were 60 Vbeta and 13 Jbeta primers. Produced via immunoSEQ multiplex PCR; TCRdb's table is partial and in-frame only. The sample consists of about 100,000 clones, roughly three quarters of them appearing once. The germline CDR1 and CDR2 sequences are MNHEY and SVGAGI. V gave up 0 bases and J gave up 0 bases; unmatched junction bases: 5. The CDR3 spans 16 residues. Sequenced material: PBMCs. V gene TRBV6-5 combines with J gene TRBJ2-7; TRBD2 matches at 7 bases. The TCR originated in a man in his late teens or twenties in good health and CMV-seronegative. This CDR3 is CASSYSSGGGSYEQYF. Written as DNA, the CDR3 is TGTGCCAGCAGTTACTCGTCCGGCGGGGGCTCCTACGAGCAGTACTTC.